The 2 T cell receptor beta chains reported below all come from one sample, sequenced in a study of blood T cell repertoires in COVID-19. The data were produced by immunoSEQ multiplex PCR, yet TCRdb's version contains in-frame clones alone and is incomplete. The table records about 260,000 clones, roughly 86% of them present only once. Input material: peripheral blood. The receptor source for this set is a man aged 40-50 years with active or convalescent COVID-19.

This chain joins TRBV19 and TRBJ2-1; TRBD2 matches at 15 bases. The CDR3 spans 17 residues. The junction had 9 bases not matched to a gene; V was cut back by 9 bases and J by 3 bases. The germline V gene encodes CDR1 LNHDA and CDR2 SQIVND (reference sequence). CDR3 protein: CASRGLAGGDFYNEQFF. The CDR3 DNA sequence: TGTGCCAGCCGGGGACTAGCGGGGGGCGATTTCTACAATGAGCAGTTCTTC.

This rearrangement joins TRBV2 to TRBJ1-2, with a possible D match to TRBD1 (5 bases). The CDR3 is 17 residues long. The V and J ends lost 0 bases and 5 bases respectively, with 19 bases between them. Germline lookup yields CDR1 SNHLY and CDR2 FYNNEI. The CDR3 DNA follows: TGTGCCAGCAGTGAAGCGCTTGGACACCGAATAGAATATGGCTACACCTTC. It encodes CASSEALGHRIEYGYTF.